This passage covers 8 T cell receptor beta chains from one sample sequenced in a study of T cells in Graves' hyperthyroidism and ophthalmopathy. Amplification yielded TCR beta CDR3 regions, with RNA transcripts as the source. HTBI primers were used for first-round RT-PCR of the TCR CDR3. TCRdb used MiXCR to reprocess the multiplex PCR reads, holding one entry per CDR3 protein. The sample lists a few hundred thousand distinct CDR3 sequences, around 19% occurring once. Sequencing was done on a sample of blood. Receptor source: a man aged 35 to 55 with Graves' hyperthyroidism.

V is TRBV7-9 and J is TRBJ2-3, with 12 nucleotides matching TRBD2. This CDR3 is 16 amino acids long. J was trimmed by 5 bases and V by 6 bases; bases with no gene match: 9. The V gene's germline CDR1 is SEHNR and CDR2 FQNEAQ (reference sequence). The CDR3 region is CASRRVLAGGQDTQYF. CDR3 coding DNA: TGTGCCAGCAGAAGGGTTCTAGCGGGGGGGCAAGATACGCAGTATTTT.

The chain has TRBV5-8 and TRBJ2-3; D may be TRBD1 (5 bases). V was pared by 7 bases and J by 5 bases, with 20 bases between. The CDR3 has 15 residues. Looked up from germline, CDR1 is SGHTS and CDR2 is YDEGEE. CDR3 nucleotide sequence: TGTGCCAGCTCTAAAGAGACAGCGTTTTTAGATACGCAGTATTTT. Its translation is CASSKETAFLDTQYF.

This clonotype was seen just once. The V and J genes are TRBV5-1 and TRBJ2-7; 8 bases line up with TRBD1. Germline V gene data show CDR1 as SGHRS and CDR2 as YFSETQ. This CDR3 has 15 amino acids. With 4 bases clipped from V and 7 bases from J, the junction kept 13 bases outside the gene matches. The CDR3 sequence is CASSPPGTGDMEQYF. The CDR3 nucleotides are TGCGCCAGCAGCCCCCCCGGGACAGGTGATATGGAGCAGTACTTC. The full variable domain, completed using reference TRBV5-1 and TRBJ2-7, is KAGVTQTPRYLIKTRGQQVTLSCSPISGHRSVSWYQQTPGQGLQFLFEYFSETQRNKGNFPGRFSGRQFSNSRSEMNVSTLELGDSALYLCASSPPGTGDMEQYFGPGTRLTVT.

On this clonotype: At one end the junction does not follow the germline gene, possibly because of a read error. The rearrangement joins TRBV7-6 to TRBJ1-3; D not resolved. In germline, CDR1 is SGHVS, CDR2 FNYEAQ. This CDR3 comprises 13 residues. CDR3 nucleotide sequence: TGTACCAGCAGCTCCCGCACGGGAAACACCATATATTTT. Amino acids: CTSSSRTGNTIYF.

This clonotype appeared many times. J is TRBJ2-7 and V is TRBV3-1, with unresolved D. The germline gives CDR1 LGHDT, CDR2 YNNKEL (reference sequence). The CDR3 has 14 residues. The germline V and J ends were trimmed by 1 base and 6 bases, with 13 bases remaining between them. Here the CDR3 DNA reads TGTGCCAGCAGCCAAGTGATCACCTCCCGCGAGCAGTACTTC. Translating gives CASSQVITSREQYF.

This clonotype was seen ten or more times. CDR3 coding DNA: TGTGCCAGCAGGCCAGGCATTGGCACTGAAGCTTTCTTT. It is translated as CASRPGIGTEAFF. The rearrangement uses TRBV6-2 or TRBV6-3 and TRBJ1-1; no clear D gene. This CDR3 spans 13 amino acids. Trimming pared 6 bases from V and 4 bases from J, leaving 12 bases between. Looked up from germline, CDR1 is MNHEY and CDR2 is SVGEGT.

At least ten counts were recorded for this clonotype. As DNA, the CDR3 is TGTGCCAGCAGCCAAGTCTACGAGCAGTACTTC. Amino acids: CASSQVYEQYF. The chain is built from TRBV3-1 and TRBJ2-7, with D uncertain. Germline-derived CDR1 and CDR2 are LGHDT and YNNKEL (reference sequence). V was clipped by 1 base and J by 3 bases, with 1 base between them. The CDR3 length is 11 residues.

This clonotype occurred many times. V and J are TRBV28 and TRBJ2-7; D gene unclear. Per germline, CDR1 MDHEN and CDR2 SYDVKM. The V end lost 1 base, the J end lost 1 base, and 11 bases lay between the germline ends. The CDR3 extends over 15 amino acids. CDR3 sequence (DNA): TGTGCCAGCAGTTTATACGGGTTTGGGTCCTACGAGCAGTACTTC. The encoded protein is CASSLYGFGSYEQYF.